This TCR beta chain stems from a study of T cell responses to AZD1222 COVID-19 vaccine. Findings of the study overall: Females outnumbered males among donors, who were mostly white British; clonal diversity was possibly underestimated.

Looked up from germline, CDR1 is SGHAT and CDR2 is FQNNGV. The CDR3 is made up of 18 amino acids. V was shortened by 5 bases and J by 0 bases, with 17 bases between the two germline ends. Comments on this clone: Its antigen is still unknown.

Sequencing used immunoSEQ multiplex PCR; TCRdb keeps in-frame clones, though not all of them. The repertoire holds 95,000 to 100,000 clones, more than 75% seen once, with around 9.6% in the top ten. The source is an adult who received the AZD1222 COVID-19 vaccine. This specimen consisted of peripheral blood, obtained 28 days after the second AZD1222 dose. The chain links TRBV11-2 to TRBJ1-6, with D unresolved. The CDR3 nucleotides are TGTGCCAGCAGCGCCTACAAGGGTTTCAGCTCCTATAATTCACCCCTCCACTTT. Translation gives CASSAYKGFSSYNSPLHF.